These 14 T cell receptor beta chains were sequenced from one sample in a study of cytomegalovirus exposure and HLA in healthy donors. Primers for the PCR totalled 60 Vbeta and 13 Jbeta. Assay used: immunoSEQ multiplex PCR; TCRdb lists only in-frame clones, some missing. There are approximately 110,000 clones in the sample; 80% to 85% occur only once, and approximately 0.99% lies in the top ten. The specimen sequenced was PBMCs. The origin of the receptors is a woman aged 25 to 39 in good health and CMV-seronegative.

This chain uses TRBV7-2 with TRBJ1-2; the D gene is possibly TRBD1 (5 bases). CDR3 size: 14 residues. Germline CDR1 is SGHTA and CDR2 is FQGNSA. V gave up 5 bases and J gave up 4 bases, with 14 bases separating them. The CDR3 spells CASSPSRATYGYTF. CDR3 DNA sequence: TGTGCCAGCAGCCCCTCCAGGGCAACCTATGGCTACACCTTC.

This clone occurred a few times. The genes are TRBV4-3 and TRBJ2-6; 8 bases are a match to TRBD1. Trimming cost V 0 bases and J 0 bases; bases outside gene matches: 7. Germline V gene data show CDR1 as LGHNA and CDR2 as YSLEER. The CDR3 spans 19 residues. The CDR3 is CASSQEGRGRHSGANVLTF. CDR3 sequence (DNA): TGCGCCAGCAGCCAAGAGGGCAGGGGGCGCCACTCTGGGGCCAACGTCCTGACTTTC.

The V call is TRBV7-3, the J call TRBJ2-3, with no clear D. The germline CDR1 and CDR2 sequences are SGHTA and FQGTGA. The CDR3 length is 12 residues. The V gene lost 0 bases and the J gene lost 11 bases, with 9 bases spanning the gap. This CDR3 is CASSLTSYGQYF. CDR3 DNA: TGTGCCAGCAGCTTAACCTCCTATGGGCAGTATTTT.

This sequence joins TRBV18 and TRBJ1-6; 10 nucleotides agree with TRBD1. CDR1 and CDR2 (germline): KGHSH, LQKENI. V shed 4 bases and J 8 bases; nucleotides not matched to a gene: 5. This CDR3 is 15 amino acids long. CDR3 amino acids: CASSRGQGVYSPLHF. In nucleotides, the CDR3 is TGTGCCAGCTCACGAGGACAGGGGGTTTATTCACCCCTCCACTTT.

The chain uses TRBV6-5 and TRBJ2-7, with 10 bases identical to TRBD1. Germline CDR1 reads MNHEY; CDR2 reads SVGAGI. The CDR3 extends over 15 amino acids. After removal of 3 bases from V and 4 bases from J, the junction contained 6 bases not matched to a gene. The CDR3 nucleotides read TGTGCCAGCAGTTATACCGGGACAGGGGTGTACGAGCAGTACTTC. Protein: CASSYTGTGVYEQYF.

This rearrangement joins TRBV19 to TRBJ1-1; weak D call: TRBD1 (6 bases). The germline V and J ends were trimmed by 1 base and 3 bases, with 18 bases remaining between them. Germline V gene data show CDR1 as LNHDA and CDR2 as SQIVND (reference sequence). This CDR3 comprises 17 residues. The CDR3 nucleotides read TGTGCCAGTAGTATAGGCTGGTCAGGGGTGGGGTACACTGAAGCTTTCTTT. Translated: CASSIGWSGVGYTEAFF.

The chain is built from TRBV5-8 and TRBJ2-3; 9 nucleotides line up with TRBD2. CDR3 length: 16 residues. With 2 bases clipped from V and 2 bases from J, the junction kept 6 bases outside the gene matches. Germline-derived CDR1 and CDR2 are SGHTS and YDEGEE. CDR3 protein: CASSLRLAEITDTQYF. CDR3 nucleotide sequence: TGTGCCAGCAGCTTACGACTAGCGGAGATCACAGATACGCAGTATTTT.

This clone was detected once. The V gene is TRBV6-1, the J gene TRBJ1-5; unclear D gene. This CDR3 comprises 14 residues. V was shortened by 6 bases and J by 5 bases, with 14 bases between the two germline ends. Germline CDR1 and CDR2: MNHNS and SASEGT. CDR3 sequence (DNA): TGTGCCAGCAGCCAAACCCGACGGGATCAGCCCCAGCATTTT. Its protein product is CASSQTRRDQPQHF.

The rearrangement joins TRBV7-3 to TRBJ2-3; 8 bases map to TRBD1. Germline V CDR1 and CDR2: SGHTA, FQGTGA. The CDR3 has 16 amino acids. The J segment lost 2 bases and the V segment lost 0 bases, leaving 4 bases of the junction unmatched. The CDR3 sequence: CASSLTGGQDTDTQYF. Here the CDR3 DNA reads TGTGCCAGCAGCTTAACGGGGGGACAGGACACAGATACGCAGTATTTT.

The chain employs TRBV28 and TRBJ2-1; 15 bases fit TRBD2. CDR1 MDHEN and CDR2 SYDVKM come from the germline V gene. The CDR3 contains 16 residues. V trimming: 2 bases; J trimming: 8 bases; junction bases outside the gene matches: 4. The DNA for the CDR3 is TGTGCCAGCAGTTTAGGGGGACTAGCGGGAGGCTATGAGCAGTTCTTC. It yields the protein CASSLGGLAGGYEQFF.

The rearrangement links TRBV2 to TRBJ2-1; 9 bases agree with TRBD2. V was clipped by 4 bases and J by 15 bases; unmatched bases: 4. Germline V gene sequence: CDR1 SNHLY, CDR2 FYNNEI. This CDR3 contains 11 residues. This chain's CDR3 is CASSGRGLAFF. The CDR3 nucleotides are TGTGCCAGCAGTGGGAGGGGACTAGCGTTCTTC.

This chain joins TRBV5-1 and TRBJ2-3, with D tentatively TRBD2 (7 bases). V was shortened by 3 bases and J by 4 bases, with 15 bases between the two germline ends. The CDR3 has 15 amino acids. From germline, CDR1 is SGHRS and CDR2 YFSETQ. CDR3 nucleotide sequence: TGCGCCAGCAGCTCGAGGGGGGGGGCCTCAGATACGCAGTATTTT. Its protein product is CASSSRGGASDTQYF.

As DNA, the CDR3 is TGCGCCAGCAGCCAAGATAGGAGCGGGGGGGCTTCAGAGACCCAGTACTTC. Amino acid sequence: CASSQDRSGGASETQYF. The chain recombines TRBV4-1 with TRBJ2-5; 10 nucleotides align to TRBD2. Germline CDR1 reads MGHRA; CDR2 reads YSYEKL. V shed 0 bases, J shed 4 bases, and the junction held 8 bases outside the gene matches. The CDR3 has 17 amino acids.

The CDR3 sequence: CASSTPGSLRGTEAFF. CDR3 nucleotides: TGTGCCAGTAGTACCCCCGGGTCCCTCAGGGGGACTGAAGCTTTCTTT. V usage is TRBV19 and J usage is TRBJ1-1; 7 positions agree with TRBD1. The CDR3 consists of 16 residues. The J segment lost 5 bases and the V segment lost 4 bases, leaving 13 bases of the junction unmatched. The germline CDR1 and CDR2 sequences are LNHDA and SQIVND (reference sequence).